This TCR beta chain came from a study of blood T cells in healthy people across ages. Then a second PCR, running roughly 7 to 11 cycles, was carried out with a sample-barcoded 5' primer and a J-beta primer mix. TCRdb itself ran the 5' RACE reads through MiXCR, one entry per CDR3 protein. The sample comprises about 580,000 distinct CDR3 sequences, 45% to 55% of which are singletons, and 20% to 25% rests with the top ten. Donation came from healthy Caucasian individuals in Russia who were aged 6 to 90. Isolated per sample were at least 6.5 million PBMCs. Study results and limitations: Age brought a roughly linear fall in TCR beta diversity measured per million T cells. It was not possible, with unsorted PBMCs, to conclusively compare naive and antigen-experienced cells.

The table lists this clonotype with a few counts. Its matching antigen is unknown. The material sequenced was blood. The source of this sequence is a man aged 80 or over in good health.

For the CDR3, the DNA is TGTGCCAGCAGTTTAAGGGGCGGGATAGGGAATGAGCAGTTCTTC. This translates into CASSLRGGIGNEQFF. The chain links TRBV12-3 or TRBV12-4 to TRBJ2-1, with a possible D match to TRBD2 (6 bases). V was trimmed by 2 bases and J by 7 bases, leaving 15 bases between them. The CDR3 consists of 15 residues.